Only a few counts were recorded for the clone carrying this T cell receptor beta chain. V was pared by 6 bases and J by 4 bases, with 6 bases of the junction left unmatched. The length of the CDR3 is 14 residues. Looked up from germline, CDR1 is SEHNR and CDR2 is FQNEAQ (reference sequence). The data derive from a study of blood T cells in healthy people across ages. With a J-beta primer mix and a sample-barcoded 5' primer, a second PCR ran roughly 6 to 11 cycles. One entry per CDR3 protein, called by TCRdb with MiXCR from the 5' RACE reads. The sample consists of hundreds of thousands of distinct CDR3 sequences, about 48% of them appearing once. Staff drew roughly 10 milliliters of peripheral blood from each donor.

The chain is built from TRBV7-9 and TRBJ2-1; 7 positions agree with TRBD2. The sequencing input was blood. This sequence was found in a man aged 30 to 45 in good health. CDR3 loop: CASRGGPDYNEQFF. CDR3 nucleotide sequence: TGTGCCAGCAGGGGAGGGCCGGATTACAATGAGCAGTTCTTC.